These 2 T cell receptor beta chains were sequenced from one sample in a study of cytomegalovirus exposure and HLA in healthy donors. PCR involved 60 Vbeta and 13 Jbeta primers. The protocol was immunoSEQ multiplex PCR, while the TCRdb copy is restricted to in-frame clones and leaves out a portion. Here the sample spans some 100,000 clones, approximately 70% being singletons. Sample: PBMCs. These receptors all come from a woman aged 18-29 years in good health and CMV-seropositive.

The chain couples TRBV10-3 to TRBJ1-2, with TRBD1 matching 9 bases. V was clipped by 3 bases and J by 4 bases; unmatched bases: 6. The germline CDR1 and CDR2 sequences are ENHRY and SYGVKD. The CDR3 runs 15 residues. CDR3: CAISDSGQGSYGYTF. The CDR3 DNA sequence: TGTGCCATCAGTGATTCGGGACAGGGAAGCTATGGCTACACCTTC.

The rearrangement uses TRBV6-1 and TRBJ2-1, with TRBD2 matching 8 bases. Germline V gives CDR1 MNHNS, CDR2 SASEGT. This CDR3 is built from 17 residues. V dropped 2 bases and J dropped 8; count of bases not matched to a gene: 14. The chain's CDR3 is CASSESPLGLAYDEQFF. The CDR3 nucleotides are TGTGCCAGCAGTGAATCGCCTTTAGGACTAGCCTATGATGAGCAGTTCTTC.